This T cell receptor (beta chain) was recovered during a study of T cell repertoires in cytomegalovirus infection. Study in general: Public TCR beta signatures marked donors with CMV infection and the matching HLA.

Each CDR3 protein is one row after TCRdb ran MiXCR on the reads. The sample has 310,000 or so distinct CDR3 sequences, 15% to 20% seen once. As for this clonotype: Its antigen remains unidentified.

Findings of the study overall: The cumulative frequency of public TCR beta families distinguished individuals who carried CMV together with the relevant HLA. The ex vivo response was dominated by HLA-C-restricted CMV-specific TCR beta clonotypes.

The sequence was obtained from a human donor in good health (CMV status not recorded). Some clones in this sample may be carry-over from other donors' samples. The sequenced sample was PBMCs.

CDR3 nucleotide sequence: TGTGCCAGCAGCTGGGAGAGGGGTCCCTACGAGCAGTACTTC. Residues: CASSWERGPYEQYF. V gene TRBV6-1 combines with J gene TRBJ2-7; D might be TRBD1 or TRBD2, each matching 5 bases. The CDR3 contains 14 residues. The germline V gene has CDR1 MNHNS and CDR2 SASEGT. With 6 bases removed from V and 2 bases from J, the gap between germline ends came to 14 bases.